Listed here are 10 T cell receptor beta chains from one sample, sequenced in a study of cytomegalovirus exposure and HLA in healthy donors. The study ran its PCR with 60 Vbeta and 13 Jbeta primers. The data were produced by immunoSEQ multiplex PCR, yet TCRdb's version contains in-frame clones alone and is incomplete. The sample holds about 160,000 clones; about 85% are singletons and the top ten take more than 2%. Sequenced: PBMCs. The receptors were sampled from a man younger than 30 in good health and CMV-seropositive.

The rearrangement uses TRBV27 and TRBJ2-7; 7 bases agree with TRBD1. With 4 bases clipped from V and 3 bases from J, the junction kept 9 bases outside the gene matches. The CDR3 totals 15 residues. Per the germline V gene, CDR1 is MNHEY and CDR2 is SMNVEV (reference sequence). The CDR3 nucleotides read TGTGCCAGCAGTTCCGCTGACAGGGTCCACTACGAGCAGTACTTC. This codes for CASSSADRVHYEQYF.

This chain joins TRBV28 and TRBJ2-6, with 8 bases aligning to TRBD2. CDR1 and CDR2 from the germline V gene are MDHEN and SYDVKM. The CDR3 consists of 20 residues. The V and J ends lost 3 bases and 0 bases, in that order; junction bases with no gene match: 13. The CDR3 DNA is TGTGCCAGCAGTTTTAGCGGGGTCTTGACGACTGGCTCTGGGGCCAACGTCCTGACTTTC. This codes for CASSFSGVLTTGSGANVLTF.

Regarding this clone: One end of the junction is discordant with germline, which a read error may explain. The chain couples TRBV7-9 to TRBJ1-1; 11 positions match TRBD1. Germline V CDR1 and CDR2: SEHNR, FQNEAQ (reference sequence). The CDR3 spans 16 residues. As DNA, the CDR3 is TGTTCCAGCAGCGGAGGGACAGGGGGTATGAACACTGAAGCTTTCTTT. Its translation: CSSSGGTGGMNTEAFF.

This clone has a handful of counts. The rearrangement uses TRBV12-5 and TRBJ2-3; 8 bases align to TRBD1. The V segment lost 6 bases and the J segment 3 bases; nucleotides outside the gene matches: 5. This CDR3 has 14 amino acids. Germline-derived CDR1 and CDR2 are LGHNT and FRNRAP. CDR3 residues: CASGLRDRTDTQYF. The CDR3, as DNA: TGTGCTAGTGGGCTCCGGGACAGGACAGATACGCAGTATTTT.

V usage is TRBV7-2 and J usage is TRBJ2-5; 12 positions match TRBD2. Trimming took 5 bases from V and 3 from J; bases not matched to a gene: 7. Germline assignment: CDR1 SGHTA and CDR2 FQGNSA. CDR3 size: 16 residues. The CDR3 is CASSPLAGGPKETQYF. CDR3 bases: TGTGCCAGCAGCCCCCTAGCGGGGGGGCCGAAAGAGACCCAGTACTTC.

As regards this clone: The junction shows a germline mismatch at one end, possibly a read error. As DNA, the CDR3 is TGCGCCAGCAGCCAGGGTCGAGCTGAAGGGGCCAACGGCCTGACTTTC. This translates into CASSQGRAEGANGLTF. V gene TRBV4-3 combines with J gene TRBJ2-6; TRBD1 is a possible D gene (5 bases). The germline V gene encodes CDR1 LGHNA and CDR2 YSLEER. The CDR3 has 16 residues.

The chain combines TRBV10-1 with TRBJ2-3, with 9 bases that match TRBD2. This CDR3 region has 19 residues. The V segment lost 2 bases and the J segment 5 bases; nucleotides outside the gene matches: 17. Germline assignment: CDR1 WNHNN and CDR2 SYGVQD (reference sequence). CDR3 region: CASSEKWPESRGGRDTQYF. Written as DNA, the CDR3 is TGCGCCAGCAGTGAGAAATGGCCAGAGTCGCGGGGGGGCCGAGATACGCAGTATTTT.

In its sample, this clone was seen once. This chain links TRBV27 with TRBJ1-6, with TRBD1 matching over 7 bases. Germline CDR1 reads MNHEY; CDR2 reads SMNVEV (reference sequence). The CDR3 sequence is 15 residues long. V dropped 2 bases and J dropped 11; count of bases not matched to a gene: 9. The CDR3 reads CASSLADRVWAPLHF. Written as DNA, the CDR3 is TGTGCCAGCAGTTTAGCCGACAGGGTTTGGGCACCCCTCCACTTT.

The CDR3 loop reads CASSLGQLPDTQYF. The CDR3 coding sequence is TGCGCCAGCAGCCTAGGACAGTTGCCAGATACGCAGTATTTT. The chain has TRBV5-1 and TRBJ2-3, with TRBD1 as a possible D gene (6 bases). Germline V gene lookup returns CDR1 SGHRS and CDR2 YFSETQ. The CDR3 loop spans 14 amino acids. V lost 4 bases and J 4 bases, leaving 13 bases between the germline ends. Filled out from reference TRBV5-1 and TRBJ2-3, the complete variable domain reads KAGVTQTPRYLIKTRGQQVTLSCSPISGHRSVSWYQQTPGQGLQFLFEYFSETQRNKGNFPGRFSGRQFSNSRSEMNVSTLELGDSALYLCASSLGQLPDTQYFGPGTRLTVL.

This chain connects TRBV29-1 to TRBJ1-2; the match to TRBD1 covers 7 bases. The CDR3 sequence is 13 residues long. V was pared by 4 bases and J by 5 bases, with 7 bases of the junction left unmatched. Germline CDR1 reads SQVTM; CDR2 reads ANQGSEA. CDR3 sequence reads: CSVATGTAYGYTF. CDR3 in DNA: TGCAGCGTTGCAACCGGGACAGCTTATGGCTACACCTTC.